Below are 26 T cell receptor beta chains sequenced from a single sample in a study of technical replicates of blood from a handful of donors. TCRdb keeps only in-frame clones here, not all; method: immunoSEQ multiplex PCR. Of about 50,000 clones listed, about 93% are singletons. Sequencing was carried out using PBMCs. The receptor source for this set is a human donor in good health. Some clones in this sample may be carry-over from other donors' samples.

This sequence joins TRBV14 and TRBJ1-6, with TRBD1 as a possible D gene (5 bases). Germline loops: CDR1 SGHDN, CDR2 FVKESK. The CDR3 consists of 16 residues. V gave up 0 bases and J gave up 2 bases, with 8 bases separating them. The CDR3 nucleotides are TGTGCCAGCAGCCAAGAGAAGGGGACCTATAATTCACCCCTCCACTTT. Protein product: CASSQEKGTYNSPLHF.

J is TRBJ1-1 and V is TRBV7-9; D not resolved. This CDR3 is 13 amino acids long. Per the germline V gene, CDR1 is SEHNR and CDR2 is FQNEAQ (reference sequence). Trimming took off 2 bases at V and 6 bases at J, with 10 bases between the two ends. The CDR3 here is CASSLREAPEAFF. CDR3 sequence (DNA): TGTGCCAGCAGCTTAAGGGAGGCCCCTGAAGCTTTCTTT.

The rearrangement joins TRBV5-1 to TRBJ2-5, with 10 nucleotides matching TRBD2. CDR1 is SGHRS, CDR2 YFSETQ, per germline. This CDR3 has 17 amino acids. The trim removed 0 bases at V and 5 bases at J, leaving 10 bases unmatched. The CDR3 protein is CASSLAASGGQKETQYF. Written as DNA, the CDR3 is TGCGCCAGCAGCTTGGCTGCTAGCGGGGGCCAAAAGGAGACCCAGTACTTC.

The chain combines TRBV5-4 with TRBJ2-3; possibly TRBD2 for D (5 bases). Trimming took off 4 bases at V and 5 bases at J, with 14 bases between the two ends. The CDR3 spans 14 residues. Germline CDR1 SGHNT, CDR2 YYREEE (reference sequence). CDR3 DNA: TGTGCCAGCAGCCGAATAATGAGGGAAGATACGCAGTATTTT. This encodes CASSRIMREDTQYF.

The chain recombines TRBV11-3 with TRBJ1-3, with D tentatively TRBD1 (6 bases). CDR3 length: 15 amino acids. V shed 5 bases and J shed 0 bases, with 11 bases lying between them. Germline V gene lookup returns CDR1 SGHNT and CDR2 YENEEA. As DNA, the CDR3 is TGTGCCAGCAGCGCAACAGGGAGCTCTGGAAACACCATATATTTT. It translates to CASSATGSSGNTIYF.

The V and J genes are TRBV2 and TRBJ2-6; D unresolved. The CDR3 runs 16 residues. CDR1 SNHLY and CDR2 FYNNEI come from the germline V gene. The V gene lost 4 bases and the J gene lost 3 bases, with 13 bases spanning the gap. The CDR3 nucleotides are TGTGCCAGCAGTGTTCCTGGTCCGCGTGGGGCCAACGTCCTGACTTTC. Its translation is CASSVPGPRGANVLTF.

J is TRBJ1-5 and V is TRBV7-8, with D unclear. Trimming removed 3 bases at V and 5 bases at J, with 8 bases between. This CDR3 contains 13 residues. The germline V gene has CDR1 SGHVS and CDR2 FQNEAQ. CDR3 amino acids: CASSFRGDQPQHF. The CDR3 region has the DNA TGTGCCAGCAGCTTTCGGGGAGATCAGCCCCAGCATTTT.

This sequence joins TRBV7-6 and TRBJ2-1, with 11 bases lining up with TRBD2. The V and J ends lost 1 base and 6 bases, in that order; junction bases with no gene match: 2. This CDR3 region has 15 residues. Germline CDR1 is SGHVS and CDR2 is FNYEAQ. CDR3 sequence: CASSLVTSGSNEQFF. The DNA of the CDR3 is TGTGCCAGCAGCTTAGTAACTAGCGGGAGCAATGAGCAGTTCTTC.

The chain's CDR3 is CASSRGGNSGNTIYF. CDR3 coding DNA: TGTGCCAGCAGCCGCGGCGGTAACTCTGGAAACACCATATATTTT. The chain carries TRBV7-2 and TRBJ1-3; no reliable D call. Trimming took off 5 bases at V and 0 bases at J, with 11 bases between the two ends. There are 15 residues in the CDR3. In germline, CDR1 is SGHTA, CDR2 FQGNSA.

The chain links TRBV10-2 to TRBJ1-5; the match to TRBD1 covers 8 bases. V trimming: 7 bases; J trimming: 7 bases; junction bases outside the gene matches: 9. There are 14 residues in the CDR3. Germline-derived CDR1 and CDR2 are WSHSY and SAAADI. The CDR3 sequence is CASTPDREGQPQHF. The CDR3 DNA follows: TGCGCCAGCACCCCGGACAGGGAAGGCCAGCCCCAGCATTTT.

The chain links TRBV7-2 to TRBJ2-7; D possibly corresponds to TRBD2 (6 bases). This CDR3 region has 15 residues. Germline CDR1 is SGHTA and CDR2 is FQGNSA. V gave up 1 base and J gave up 0 bases, with 10 bases separating them. CDR3 loop: CASSLGLGSSYEQYF. The CDR3 region has the DNA TGTGCCAGCAGCTTAGGACTAGGGAGCTCCTACGAGCAGTACTTC.

The gene calls are TRBV6-5 and TRBJ2-5, with D possibly TRBD2 on 6 matching bases. The V gene's germline CDR1 is MNHEY and CDR2 SVGAGI. The ends were cut back, 4 bases at V and 1 base at J, with 16 bases in the middle. This CDR3 contains 16 residues. The CDR3 region is CASSSSLALAQETQYF. DNA for the CDR3: TGTGCCAGCAGTTCGTCTCTAGCGCTAGCCCAAGAGACCCAGTACTTC.

The chain combines TRBV7-2 with TRBJ2-1; a weak D match, TRBD2 (5 bases). The CDR3 covers 15 residues. Germline CDR1 SGHTA, CDR2 FQGNSA. The V gene lost 1 base and the J gene lost 2 bases, with 9 bases spanning the gap. The CDR3 region has the DNA TGTGCCAGCAGCTTAGATCTAGCTACCTACAATGAGCAGTTCTTC. This translates into CASSLDLATYNEQFF.

This chain joins TRBV7-2 and TRBJ1-1; D is unclear. Germline CDR1 and CDR2: SGHTA and FQGNSA. The CDR3 consists of 14 residues. Trimming removed 4 bases at V and 4 bases at J, with 13 bases between. The CDR3 region has the DNA TGTGCCAGCAGCTATCCGTTGGGAGGCACTGAAGCTTTCTTT. Translation: CASSYPLGGTEAFF.

This clone was seen a single time. CDR3 in DNA: TGTGCCACCAGCAGAGGGGACACAGCTAACTATGGCTACACCTTC. It yields the protein CATSRGDTANYGYTF. The chain employs TRBV15 and TRBJ1-2; tentatively, D is TRBD1 (6 bases). CDR3 length: 15 residues. The ends were cut back, 1 base at V and 0 bases at J, with 9 bases in the middle. Germline-derived CDR1 and CDR2 are LNHNV and YYDKDF (reference sequence).

The chain carries TRBV6-6 and TRBJ2-7; D is unresolved. Germline assignment: CDR1 MNHNY and CDR2 SVGAGI (reference sequence). The CDR3 is made up of 12 amino acids. V lost 2 bases, J lost 6 bases, and 8 bases lay in between. For the CDR3, the DNA is TGTGCCAGCAGTTACGTTGGCTTCGAGCAGTACTTC. Its translation: CASSYVGFEQYF.

The DNA of the CDR3 is TGTGCCAGCAGCTCCCAAGCGGGGCCCTACGAGCAGTACTTC. Translating it yields CASSSQAGPYEQYF. The V and J genes are TRBV7-2 and TRBJ2-7, with TRBD2 matching 7 bases. Per germline, CDR1 SGHTA and CDR2 FQGNSA. J was trimmed by 2 bases and V by 4 bases; bases with no gene match: 5. This CDR3 is 14 amino acids long.

The CDR3 DNA reads TGTGCCAGCAGCCGAACCGGGACTGCCACAGATACGCAGTATTTT. It specifies CASSRTGTATDTQYF. J is TRBJ2-3 and V is TRBV11-2; D might be TRBD2 (6 bases). The CDR3 length is 15 residues. Trimming pared 5 bases from V and 2 bases from J, leaving 14 bases between. CDR1 and CDR2 (germline): SGHAT, FQNNGV.

The table lists this clone with a count of one. The V gene is TRBV5-1, the J gene TRBJ1-4, with D maybe TRBD1 (5 bases). The CDR3 has 17 residues. Germline V lookup: CDR1 SGHRS, CDR2 YFSETQ. The V and J ends lost 5 bases and 0 bases respectively, with 17 bases between them. The CDR3 nucleotides are TGCGCCAGCAGGCTCTCGGGACTCACGACAACTAATGAAAAACTGTTTTTT. Its protein product is CASRLSGLTTTNEKLFF.

The V call is TRBV19, the J call TRBJ1-5; D is unresolved. This CDR3 contains 13 residues. CDR1 is LNHDA and CDR2 is SQIVND in the germline V gene (reference sequence). Trimming cost V 8 bases and J 2 bases, with 10 bases left between them. CDR3 in amino acids: CASSWRGNQPQHF. The CDR3 nucleotides read TGTGCCAGTTCTTGGCGGGGCAATCAGCCCCAGCATTTT.

The V gene is TRBV6-6, the J gene TRBJ2-1; possibly TRBD1 for D (5 bases). Germline V CDR1 and CDR2: MNHNY, SVGAGI (reference sequence). The V end was cut by 10 bases, the J end by 6 bases, with 16 bases between. This CDR3 has 13 residues. CDR3: CATAARVSNEQFF. In DNA form, the CDR3 reads TGTGCCACCGCTGCCAGGGTGAGCAATGAGCAGTTCTTC.

The chain is built from TRBV7-2 and TRBJ1-1; 7 bases fit TRBD1. This CDR3 contains 17 residues. V lost 5 bases to trimming and J lost 5 bases; unmatched junction nucleotides: 17. The germline V gene encodes CDR1 SGHTA and CDR2 FQGNSA. For the CDR3, the DNA is TGTGCCAGCAGCCCTCGGGGGCAGGGGGAAATCGGGACTGAAGCTTTCTTT. Translating gives CASSPRGQGEIGTEAFF.

The chain uses TRBV5-6 and TRBJ2-1, with 10 nucleotides matching TRBD2. Per germline, CDR1 SGHDT and CDR2 YYEEEE. The CDR3 loop spans 17 amino acids. The ends lost 1 base at V and 4 bases at J; junction bases unmatched: 8. The CDR3 region is CASSLLPSGSRYNEQFF. The CDR3 nucleotides read TGTGCCAGCAGCTTGTTGCCTAGCGGGAGTAGATACAATGAGCAGTTCTTC.

The rearrangement joins TRBV18 to TRBJ1-2, with 9 positions matching TRBD1. The CDR3 loop spans 16 amino acids. V gave up 3 bases and J gave up 0 bases; unmatched junction bases: 5. Germline values: CDR1 KGHSH, CDR2 LQKENI. The CDR3 loop reads CASSPGQGPTNYGYTF. CDR3 DNA sequence: TGTGCCAGCTCACCGGGACAGGGTCCCACTAACTATGGCTACACCTTC.

This clone appeared once. The CDR3 loop is CASSQDLAGVSGELFF. The CDR3 DNA is TGTGCCAGCAGCCAAGATCTAGCGGGAGTGTCCGGGGAGCTGTTTTTT. The rearrangement uses TRBV4-2 and TRBJ2-2; TRBD2 agrees at 10 bases. Per germline, CDR1 LGHNA and CDR2 YNFKEQ. V was clipped by 0 bases and J by 6 bases; unmatched bases: 4. The CDR3 length is 16 residues.

The gene calls are TRBV23-1 and TRBJ2-2; D is perhaps TRBD2 (6 bases). TRBV23-1 is reported as an ORF; its role is uncertain. This CDR3 has 16 residues. V lost 6 bases, J lost 3 bases, and 17 bases lay in between. DNA for the CDR3: TGCGCCAGCAGGGGACTCAAACTGGGGGACACCGGGGAGCTGTTTTTT. Protein sequence: CASRGLKLGDTGELFF.